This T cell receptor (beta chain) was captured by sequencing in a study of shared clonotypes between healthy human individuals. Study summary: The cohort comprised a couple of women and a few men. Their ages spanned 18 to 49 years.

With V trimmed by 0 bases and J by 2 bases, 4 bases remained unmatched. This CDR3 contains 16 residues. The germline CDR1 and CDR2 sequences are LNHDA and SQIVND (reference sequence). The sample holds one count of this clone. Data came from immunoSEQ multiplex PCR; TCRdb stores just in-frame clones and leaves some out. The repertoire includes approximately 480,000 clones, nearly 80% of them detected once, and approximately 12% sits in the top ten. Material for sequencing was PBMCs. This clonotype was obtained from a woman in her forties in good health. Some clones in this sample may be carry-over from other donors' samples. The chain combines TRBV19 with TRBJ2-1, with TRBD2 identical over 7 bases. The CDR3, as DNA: TGTGCCAGTAGTATAGAAGGGGCGGGAGCCTACAATGAGCAGTTCTTC. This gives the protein CASSIEGAGAYNEQFF.